This TCR beta chain was documented in a study of T cell responses to AZD1222 COVID-19 vaccine. Findings and caveats of the study: Spike regions recognized by vaccine-associated CD4 TCRs spanned the protein, led by 160-218 and 743-854. When two AZD1222 doses had been given, Spike-specific TCR breadth and depth rose. The study sampled repertoires only after the peak T cell response. Unmutated variant regions are reportedly the target of nearly half of TCRs that are spike-specific.

For this clone: Its antigen remains unknown.

Germline CDR1 reads LGHDT; CDR2 reads YNNKEL (reference sequence). The CDR3 is 17 amino acids. The V segment lost 4 bases and the J segment 3 bases; nucleotides outside the gene matches: 15. Clones were read by immunoSEQ multiplex PCR, and TCRdb kept only the in-frame ones, dropping some. The sample has around 150,000 clones; about 89% are singletons. This sample comprised peripheral blood, obtained 28 days after the second dose of the MenACWY control vaccine. This chain uses TRBV3-1 (or the pseudogene TRBV3-2) with TRBJ2-7; 7 bases align to TRBD1. The receptor was derived from an adult who received the MenACWY meningococcal vaccine as a control. CDR3 bases: TGTGCCAGCAGCCTCAAAGGGGGCCAGCTGGACAGCTACGAGCAGTACTTC. As protein: CASSLKGGQLDSYEQYF.